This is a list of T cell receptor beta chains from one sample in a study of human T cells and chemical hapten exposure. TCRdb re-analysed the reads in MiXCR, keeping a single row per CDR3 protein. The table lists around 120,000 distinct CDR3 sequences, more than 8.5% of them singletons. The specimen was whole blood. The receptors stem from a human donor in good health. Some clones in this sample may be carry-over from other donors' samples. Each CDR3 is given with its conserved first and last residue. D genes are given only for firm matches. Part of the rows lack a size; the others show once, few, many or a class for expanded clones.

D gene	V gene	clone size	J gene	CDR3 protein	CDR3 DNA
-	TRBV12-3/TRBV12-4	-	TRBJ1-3	CASSLNTGATSGNTIYF	TGTGCCAGCAGTTTAAATACGGGTGCCACCTCTGGAAACACCATATATTTT
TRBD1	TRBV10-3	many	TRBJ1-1	CAISYSGTGDTEAFF	TGTGCCATCAGTTATTCCGGGACAGGGGATACTGAAGCTTTCTTT
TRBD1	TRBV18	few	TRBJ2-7	CASSPDRVRSYEQYF	TGTGCCAGCTCTCCGGACAGGGTCAGATCCTACGAGCAGTACTTC
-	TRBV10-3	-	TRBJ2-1	CAINQGVDEQFF	TGTGCCATCAACCAGGGTGTAGATGAGCAGTTCTTC
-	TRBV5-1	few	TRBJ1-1	CASNRWGRDTEAFF	TGCGCCAGCAACCGTTGGGGCAGGGACACTGAAGCTTTCTTT
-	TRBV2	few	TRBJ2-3	CASSRDSYSTDTQYF	TGTGCCAGCAGCCGGGACTCCTATAGCACAGATACGCAGTATTTT
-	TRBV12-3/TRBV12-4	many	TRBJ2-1	CALGSVGYNEQFF	TGTGCCCTAGGGAGTGTGGGGTACAATGAGCAGTTCTTC
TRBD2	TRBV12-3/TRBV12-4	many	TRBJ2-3	CASREAGPGDTQYF	TGTGCCAGCAGGGAAGCGGGGCCGGGAGATACGCAGTATTTT
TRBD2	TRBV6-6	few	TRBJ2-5	CASSSPYSLTSGGAQETQYF	TGTGCCAGCAGTTCCCCTTACTCCCTTACTAGCGGGGGGGCTCAAGAGACCCAGTACTTC
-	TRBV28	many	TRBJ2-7	CASSLGGRSYEQYF	TGTGCCAGCAGCCTCGGGGGTAGGAGCTACGAGCAGTACTTC
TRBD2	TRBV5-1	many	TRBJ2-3	CASSLPSGTNTQYF	TGCGCCAGCAGCTTACCTAGCGGGACAAATACGCAGTATTTT
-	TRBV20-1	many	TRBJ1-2	CSARDFQGTPSYGYTF	TGCAGTGCTAGAGACTTTCAGGGGACCCCATCTTATGGCTACACCTTC
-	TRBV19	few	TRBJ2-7	CASASTYEQYF	TGTGCCAGTGCCAGCACCTACGAGCAGTACTTC
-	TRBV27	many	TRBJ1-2	CASSFLGGMAGNYGYTF	TGTGCCAGCAGTTTCCTAGGGGGTATGGCAGGAAACTATGGCTACACCTTC
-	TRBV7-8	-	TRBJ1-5	CASSLVSVNQPQHF	TGTGCCAGCAGCTTAGTTTCGGTTAATCAGCCCCAGCATTTT
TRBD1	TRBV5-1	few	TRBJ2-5	CASSFPRTGKETQYF	TGCGCCAGCAGCTTCCCCAGGACAGGAAAAGAGACCCAGTACTTC
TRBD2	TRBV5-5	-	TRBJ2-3	CASSFQLAGYNTDTQYF	TGTGCCAGCAGCTTCCAACTAGCGGGATACAACACAGATACGCAGTATTTT
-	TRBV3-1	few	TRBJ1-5	CASSPDGNQPQHF	TGTGCCAGCAGCCCCGACGGGAATCAGCCCCAGCATTTT
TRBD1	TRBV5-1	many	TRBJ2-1	CASSLEDRGYNEQFF	TGCGCCAGCAGCTTGGAGGACAGGGGGTACAATGAGCAGTTCTTC
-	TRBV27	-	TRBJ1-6	CASIRIRGMDSPLHF	TGTGCCAGCATTCGCATTAGGGGGATGGATTCACCCCTCCACTTT
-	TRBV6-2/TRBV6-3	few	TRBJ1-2	CASRTDRDYGYTF	TGTGCCAGCAGGACTGACAGAGACTATGGCTACACCTTC
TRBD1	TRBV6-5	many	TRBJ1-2	CASSPGQGGYTF	TGTGCCAGCAGCCCCGGACAGGGAGGCTACACCTTC
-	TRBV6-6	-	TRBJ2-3	CASSSSGTSTDTQYF	TGTGCCAGCAGTTCATCCGGGACTAGCACAGATACGCAGTATTTT
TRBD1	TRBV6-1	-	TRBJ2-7	CASSEEWTGVYEQYF	TGTGCCAGCAGTGAAGAGTGGACAGGGGTCTACGAGCAGTACTTC
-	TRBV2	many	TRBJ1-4	CASSVWDAVEKLFF	TGTGCCAGCAGTGTTTGGGATGCGGTTGAAAAACTGTTTTTT
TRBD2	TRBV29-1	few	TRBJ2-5	CSVDSGRAIQETQYF	TGCAGCGTTGACTCCGGGAGGGCCATACAAGAGACCCAGTACTTC
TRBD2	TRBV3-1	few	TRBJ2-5	CASSLAGREETQYF	TGTGCCAGCAGCCTAGCGGGAAGAGAAGAGACCCAGTACTTC
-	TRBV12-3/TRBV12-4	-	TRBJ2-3	CASSIPTASTDTQYF	TGTGCCAGCAGCATCCCGACTGCTAGCACAGATACGCAGTATTTT
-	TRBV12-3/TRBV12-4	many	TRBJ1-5	CASSLYPGIGNQPQHF	TGTGCCAGCAGTTTATATCCGGGAATAGGCAATCAGCCCCAGCATTTT
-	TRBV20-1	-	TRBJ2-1	CSARLRINEQFF	TGCAGTGCTAGACTGAGAATCAATGAGCAGTTCTTC
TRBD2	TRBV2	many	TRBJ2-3	CASSEWLAGATDTQYF	TGTGCCAGCAGTGAATGGCTAGCGGGGGCCACAGATACGCAGTATTTT
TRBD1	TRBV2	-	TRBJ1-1	CASRLDRGRRAFF	TGTGCCAGCAGGTTAGACAGGGGGCGCCGAGCTTTCTTT
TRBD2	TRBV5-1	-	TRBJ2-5	CASSLGLAGLQETQYF	TGCGCCAGCAGCTTGGGACTAGCGGGGTTGCAAGAGACCCAGTACTTC
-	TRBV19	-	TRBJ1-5	CASSNWEGGNQPQHF	TGTGCCAGTAGTAACTGGGAAGGTGGCAATCAGCCCCAGCATTTT
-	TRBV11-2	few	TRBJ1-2	CASSLDRSRRINYGYTF	TGTGCCAGCAGCTTAGATCGCTCGCGCAGGATTAACTATGGCTACACCTTC
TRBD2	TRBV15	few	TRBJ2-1	CATSREPSGGAWNEQFF	TGTGCCACCAGCAGAGAGCCTAGCGGGGGGGCCTGGAATGAGCAGTTCTTC
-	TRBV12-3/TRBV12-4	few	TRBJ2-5	CASSPGTGSRTQYF	TGTGCCAGCAGTCCTGGGACCGGTTCGAGGACCCAGTACTTC
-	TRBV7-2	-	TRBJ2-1	CASSLDVRGSSYNEQFF	TGTGCCAGCAGCTTAGACGTACGGGGTAGCTCCTACAATGAGCAGTTCTTC
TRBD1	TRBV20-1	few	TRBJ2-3	CSAGSAKRDRQDTQYF	TGCAGTGCTGGCAGCGCTAAAAGGGACAGACAAGATACGCAGTATTTT
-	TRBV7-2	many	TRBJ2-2	CASEAGHTGELFF	TGTGCCAGCGAAGCGGGTCACACCGGGGAGCTGTTTTTT
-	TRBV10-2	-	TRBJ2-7	CASSAGTQTYEQYF	TGCGCCAGCAGTGCGGGGACACAGACCTACGAGCAGTACTTC
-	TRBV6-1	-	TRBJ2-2	CASRPTTLNTGELFF	TGTGCCAGCAGACCGACAACCCTGAACACCGGGGAGCTGTTTTTT
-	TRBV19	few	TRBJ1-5	CASSTDGDSNQPQHF	TGTGCCAGTAGTACGGACGGGGATAGCAATCAGCCCCAGCATTTT
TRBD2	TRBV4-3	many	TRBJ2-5	CASSQDYRLAGDQETQYF	TGCGCCAGCAGCCAAGATTACAGGCTAGCGGGGGACCAAGAGACCCAGTACTTC
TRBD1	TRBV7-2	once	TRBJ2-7	CVSSQGAGGEYF	TGTGTCAGCAGCCAGGGGGCAGGCGGGGAGTACTTC
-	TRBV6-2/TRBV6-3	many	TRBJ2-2	CASSPLLLDAVANTGELFF	TGTGCCAGCAGCCCCCTCCTCCTCGACGCAGTTGCGAACACCGGGGAGCTGTTTTTT
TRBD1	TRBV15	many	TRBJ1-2	CATSRGQGLEGYTF	TGTGCCACCAGCAGAGGACAGGGATTAGAGGGCTACACCTTC
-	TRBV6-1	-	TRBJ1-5	CASSGPRGVSNQPQHF	TGTGCCAGCAGTGGCCCTAGAGGGGTTAGCAATCAGCCCCAGCATTTT
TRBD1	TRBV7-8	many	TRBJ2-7	CASSLRTGTVFEQYF	TGTGCCAGCAGCCTCCGGACAGGGACGGTTTTCGAGCAGTACTTC
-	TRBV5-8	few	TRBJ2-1	CASSNYRDTHNEQFF	TGTGCCAGCAGCAATTACCGGGACACACACAATGAGCAGTTCTTC
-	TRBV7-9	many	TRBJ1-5	CASSTGPPSRPQHF	TGTGCCAGCAGCACCGGGCCCCCCAGTCGGCCCCAGCATTTT
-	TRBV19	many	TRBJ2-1	CASSIPQVLNYEQFF	TGTGCCAGTAGTATACCACAAGTGCTAAACTATGAGCAGTTCTTC
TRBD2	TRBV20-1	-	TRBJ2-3	CSATTSGGVDTQYF	TGCAGTGCTACGACTAGCGGTGGTGTAGATACGCAGTATTTT
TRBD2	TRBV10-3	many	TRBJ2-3	CASLAGWGTDTQYF	TGTGCCTCGTTAGCGGGGTGGGGCACAGATACGCAGTATTTT